The clone carrying this TCR beta chain appeared a few times. The antigen remains unidentified. V gave up 4 bases and J gave up 0 bases, with 16 bases separating them. This CDR3 spans 15 amino acids. The germline V gene encodes CDR1 DFQATT and CDR2 SNEGSKA (reference sequence). This sample was taken from a study of human T cells and chemical hapten exposure. General study findings and limits: Alopecia in the donors means their immune response may deviate from healthy people's.

Stated time point: patch test 2, 6 weeks after DPC sensitization. As to treatment: therapeutic diphenylcyclopropenone sensitization with weekly scalp DPC. TCRdb reanalysed the RACE reads using MiXCR and keeps one entry per CDR3 protein. The sample yields about 80,000 distinct CDR3 sequences, 9.5% to 13% seen once. This sequence was found in a young man with alopecia areata. Some clones in this sample may be carry-over from other donors' samples. The rearrangement uses TRBV20-1 and TRBJ2-7, with D tentatively TRBD1 (6 bases). This sample comprised whole blood, obtained in connection with sensitization to the hapten diphenylcyclopropenone (DPC). The CDR3 is CSAMALEGVSYEQYF. Here the CDR3 DNA reads TGCAGTGCTATGGCGCTCGAGGGGGTCTCCTACGAGCAGTACTTC.